The clone carrying this T cell receptor beta chain has more than one count but fewer than ten. The data are from a study of Graves' ophthalmopathy and Graves' hyperthyroidism. About the research overall: The blood sample was drawn at first diagnosis and before any treatment.

CDR3 regions of TCR beta were amplified from RNA transcripts. Second-round multiplex PCR came after first-round RT-PCR with HTBI primers. TCRdb called the multiplex PCR reads again in MiXCR, with one record for every CDR3 protein. The sample gives 650,000 to 900,000 distinct CDR3 sequences, 35% to 50% of which show up once; less than 55% is in the top ten. Germline CDR1 SEHNR, CDR2 FQNEAQ (reference sequence). The CDR3 is 16 residues long. Germline trimming cut 1 base from V and 0 bases from J; bases unmatched to any gene: 5. Moderately to severely active ophthalmopathy under 3 months, CAS at least 3, NOSPECS at least 4.

The genes are TRBV7-9 and TRBJ2-7, with 8 positions matching TRBD2. This TCR was recovered from an adult man with Graves' ophthalmopathy. The source material was peripheral blood. DNA of the CDR3: TGTGCCAGCAGCTTAGGTGTAAGCGGGAGCTCCTACGAGCAGTACTTC. Translating it yields CASSLGVSGSSYEQYF.